These 25 T cell receptor beta chains originate from one sample sequenced in a study of blood T cell repertoires in COVID-19. Clones were sequenced by immunoSEQ multiplex PCR, and TCRdb holds only the in-frame ones, with some missing. The table lists under 55,000 clones, roughly 80% of them singletons, with around 5.2% in the top ten. Sequencing was performed on peripheral blood. These receptors all come from a human donor in a cohort sampled during active COVID-19.

The V call is TRBV5-4, the J call TRBJ2-7; 8 bases are a match to TRBD2. The germline gives CDR1 SGHNT, CDR2 YYREEE (reference sequence). The CDR3 loop spans 16 amino acids. Germline trimming cut 0 bases from V and 1 base from J; bases unmatched to any gene: 6. Here the CDR3 DNA reads TGTGCCAGCAGCTTGGAACTAGCGGACTCTTCCTACGAGCAGTACTTC. It codes for CASSLELADSSYEQYF.

The V call is TRBV7-9, the J call TRBJ2-7; a possible D gene is TRBD1 (5 bases). V was shortened by 5 bases and J by 5 bases, with 10 bases between the two germline ends. The CDR3 contains 12 residues. In germline, CDR1 is SEHNR, CDR2 FQNEAQ (reference sequence). The CDR3 sequence: CASSRGHDEQYF. The CDR3 nucleotides are TGTGCCAGCAGCCGAGGACACGACGAGCAGTACTTC. Full variable domain (outside the CDR3, taken from reference TRBV7-9 and TRBJ2-7): DTGVSQNPRHKITKRGQNVTFRCDPISEHNRLYWYRQTLGQGPEFLTYFQNEAQLEKSRLLSDRFSAERPKGSFSTLEIQRTEQGDSAMYLCASSRGHDEQYFGPGTRLTVT.

This clone showed up just a few times. The chain couples TRBV1 to TRBJ1-2. TRBV1 represents a pseudogene. The CDR3 covers 16 residues. This CDR3 is CTSSQDWIRLEYGYTF. DNA for the CDR3: TGCACCAGCAGCCAAGATTGGATAAGACTTGAGTATGGCTACACCTTC.

The chain recombines TRBV5-1 with TRBJ1-4; 7 bases agree with TRBD1. Losses at the gene ends were 4 bases for V and 8 bases for J; bases not matched to a gene: 5. Germline lookup yields CDR1 SGHRS and CDR2 YFSETQ. The CDR3 length is 13 residues. The CDR3 sequence: CASSRQGTEKLFF. The CDR3 nucleotides read TGCGCCAGCAGCCGACAGGGTACGGAAAAACTGTTTTTT.

The chain has TRBV11-2 and TRBJ2-5; TRBD2 matches at 9 bases. J was trimmed by 3 bases and V by 8 bases; bases with no gene match: 4. The CDR3 sequence is 13 residues long. CDR1 SGHAT and CDR2 FQNNGV come from the germline V gene. The CDR3 here is CASVSGGEETQYF. The CDR3 coding sequence is TGTGCCAGCGTTAGCGGGGGAGAAGAGACCCAGTACTTC.

This chain connects TRBV2 to TRBJ1-4; D is unclear. With 2 bases removed from V and 14 bases from J, the gap between germline ends came to 18 bases. This CDR3 comprises 14 residues. CDR1 SNHLY and CDR2 FYNNEI come from the germline V gene. The chain's CDR3 is CASSENPFRTPLFF. DNA of the CDR3: TGTGCCAGCAGTGAAAACCCCTTCAGGACTCCTCTGTTTTTT. Based on the CDR3 plus reference TRBV2 and TRBJ1-4, the full variable domain is EPEVTQTPSHQVTQMGQEVILRCVPISNHLYFYWYRQILGQKVEFLVSFYNNEISEKSEIFDDQFSVERPDGSNFTLKIRSTKLEDSAMYFCASSENPFRTPLFFGSGTQLSVL.

Only a few counts were recorded for this clone. V gene TRBV5-1 combines with J gene TRBJ2-2; D perhaps matches TRBD1 (6 bases). This CDR3 has 16 amino acids. With 5 bases removed from V and 2 bases from J, the gap between germline ends came to 16 bases. Germline V lookup: CDR1 SGHRS, CDR2 YFSETQ. The CDR3, as DNA: TGCGCCAGCAGTAAACTCGCAGGGGTAAACACCGGGGAGCTGTTTTTT. Its protein product is CASSKLAGVNTGELFF.

This rearrangement joins TRBV7-8 to TRBJ2-2; the match to TRBD2 covers 13 bases. Trimming cost V 5 bases and J 2 bases; bases outside gene matches: 5. The CDR3 extends over 17 amino acids. CDR1 SGHVS and CDR2 FQNEAQ come from the germline V gene. The CDR3 DNA sequence: TGTGCCAGCAGCCGGACTAGCGGGGGACCAAACACCGGGGAGCTGTTTTTT. This encodes CASSRTSGGPNTGELFF.

The chain combines TRBV13 with TRBJ1-2; D may be TRBD1 (6 bases). V shed 0 bases and J shed 7 bases, with 12 bases lying between them. In germline, CDR1 is PRHDT, CDR2 FYEKMQ (reference sequence). CDR3 length: 14 amino acids. The CDR3 sequence is CASSLGQGRGGYTF. The DNA for the CDR3 is TGTGCCAGCAGCTTAGGCCAGGGGAGAGGTGGCTACACCTTC.

The chain couples TRBV6-5 to TRBJ1-4; tentatively, D is TRBD1 (6 bases). The CDR3 sequence is 15 residues long. V was cut by 0 bases and J by 6 bases, with 11 bases left in between. Looked up from germline, CDR1 is MNHEY and CDR2 is SVGAGI. The CDR3 loop reads CASSYSQGSYEKLFF. The CDR3 bases are TGTGCCAGCAGTTACTCGCAGGGGAGCTATGAAAAACTGTTTTTT.

The genes are TRBV7-8 and TRBJ1-5; a weak D match, TRBD1 (5 bases). CDR3 length equals 14 residues. Trimming removed 1 base from V and 1 base from J, with 5 bases in between. Germline V CDR1 and CDR2: SGHVS, FQNEAQ. Here the CDR3 DNA reads TGTGCCAGCAGCTTAGGACAGAGCAATCAGCCCCAGCATTTT. This encodes CASSLGQSNQPQHF.

In the case of this clone: Germline is not matched at one junction end, which may reflect a read error. J is TRBJ1-1 and V is TRBV5-1, with D possibly TRBD1 on 5 matching bases. The CDR3 consists of 15 residues. Looked up from germline, CDR1 is SGHRS and CDR2 is YFSETQ. The CDR3 is CASSLGGTDGSEPFF. Written as DNA, the CDR3 is TGCGCCAGCAGCTTGGGTGGGACCGACGGGAGTGAACCTTTCTTT.

The rearrangement uses TRBV7-2 and TRBJ1-5, with 11 bases fitting TRBD1. Losses at the gene ends were 5 bases for V and 8 bases for J; bases not matched to a gene: 8. This CDR3 contains 15 residues. CDR1 SGHTA and CDR2 FQGNSA come from the germline V gene. This CDR3 reads CASSLGTGGLKPQHF. The CDR3 DNA sequence: TGTGCCAGCAGCCTCGGGACAGGGGGGTTGAAGCCCCAGCATTTT.

The CDR3 here is CASSSRTPGTVSVYGYTF. The CDR3 DNA reads as TGTGCCAGCAGTTCGCGCACCCCCGGGACAGTCTCCGTCTATGGCTACACCTTC. This rearrangement joins TRBV28 to TRBJ1-2; TRBD1 matches 7 bases. Losses at the gene ends were 4 bases for V and 4 bases for J; bases not matched to a gene: 18. The CDR3 is 18 residues long. The germline V gene has CDR1 MDHEN and CDR2 SYDVKM.

The chain joins TRBV7-8 to TRBJ2-6; 7 positions match TRBD1. V lost 2 bases to trimming and J lost 0 bases; unmatched junction nucleotides: 10. This CDR3 is 19 amino acids long. Germline V gene sequence: CDR1 SGHVS, CDR2 FQNEAQ. The CDR3 DNA follows: TGTGCCAGCAGCTTAACCCCTAGGGGGCCCCCCTCTGGGGCCAACGTCCTGACTTTC. Its translation is CASSLTPRGPPSGANVLTF.

This clone came up once. CDR3 DNA sequence: TGTGCCAGCAGCTTGAGGGTAACCTTCCCGCGGACTGAAGCTTTCTTT. The encoded protein is CASSLRVTFPRTEAFF. The V gene is TRBV7-2, the J gene TRBJ1-1; D gene uncertain. The V end lost 3 bases, the J end lost 5 bases, and 19 bases lay between the germline ends. The CDR3 totals 16 residues. Per the germline V gene, CDR1 is SGHTA and CDR2 is FQGNSA.

The genes are TRBV4-1 and TRBJ2-5; 8 bases match TRBD2. Germline CDR1 MGHRA, CDR2 YSYEKL. This CDR3 is built from 16 residues. J gave up 2 bases and V 1 base, and 6 bases lay outside the gene matches. The CDR3 nucleotides are TGCGCCAGCAGCCAAGGGGGTAGCGGGGTACAAGAGACCCAGTACTTC. Its protein product is CASSQGGSGVQETQYF.

The chain combines TRBV5-5 with TRBJ1-2; no clear D. The V and J ends lost 5 bases and 8 bases respectively, with 16 bases between them. This CDR3 region has 13 residues. Germline V gene lookup returns CDR1 SGHKS and CDR2 YYEKEE (reference sequence). CDR3 nucleotide sequence: TGTGCCAGCAGTTTCCGCCTGGTCGAGGGCTACACCTTC. Translation: CASSFRLVEGYTF.

The rearrangement uses TRBV6-5 and TRBJ1-1, with D maybe TRBD1 (5 bases). This CDR3 has 13 amino acids. The V gene lost 7 bases and the J gene lost 0 bases, with 9 bases spanning the gap. The germline CDR1 and CDR2 sequences are MNHEY and SVGAGI. CDR3 loop: CASKGKLNTEAFF. CDR3 bases: TGTGCCAGCAAGGGGAAGTTGAACACTGAAGCTTTCTTT.

The chain employs TRBV7-2 and TRBJ2-3; 9 positions agree with TRBD2. J was trimmed by 4 bases and V by 4 bases; bases with no gene match: 6. The CDR3 runs to 15 residues. Germline V lookup: CDR1 SGHTA, CDR2 FQGNSA. The CDR3 reads CASSYRGGGSDTQYF. CDR3 nucleotide sequence: TGTGCCAGCAGCTACCGCGGGGGGGGCTCAGATACGCAGTATTTT.

The chain employs TRBV7-8 and TRBJ2-3, with TRBD2 identical over 12 bases. This CDR3 contains 17 residues. V dropped 1 base and J dropped 6; count of bases not matched to a gene: 8. Germline loops: CDR1 SGHVS, CDR2 FQNEAQ. The CDR3 DNA reads as TGTGCCAGCAGCTTAGTGCCTAGCGGGGGGGCCGTGGATACGCAGTATTTT. It translates to CASSLVPSGGAVDTQYF. The variable domain in full, with the rest retrieved from reference TRBV7-8 and TRBJ2-3, is GAGVSQSPRYKVAKRGQDVALRCDPISGHVSLFWYQQALGQGPEFLTYFQNEAQLDKSGLPSDRFFAERPEGSVSTLKIQRTQQEDSAVYLCASSLVPSGGAVDTQYFGPGTRLTVL.

This chain uses TRBV10-2 with TRBJ2-7; D not resolved. Per the germline V gene, CDR1 is WSHSY and CDR2 is SAAADI. V dropped 0 bases and J dropped 3 bases, with 9 bases sitting between them. The CDR3 covers 14 residues. The CDR3 DNA follows: TGCGCCAGCAGTGAGTCTAACCCAGACTACGAGCAGTACTTC. Translated: CASSESNPDYEQYF.

The sample holds one count of this clone. The chain combines TRBV14 with TRBJ1-6; D is uncertain. The V gene lost 4 bases and the J gene lost 4 bases, with 11 bases spanning the gap. The CDR3 consists of 15 residues. In germline, CDR1 is SGHDN, CDR2 FVKESK. The CDR3 coding sequence is TGTGCCAGCAGCCCGACACGGGATTATAATTCACCCCTCCACTTT. Encoded protein: CASSPTRDYNSPLHF.

The V and J genes are TRBV5-6 and TRBJ2-1; 7 bases map to TRBD1. This CDR3 contains 15 residues. V was clipped by 2 bases and J by 4 bases; unmatched bases: 6. Germline-derived CDR1 and CDR2 are SGHDT and YYEEEE. CDR3: CASSLQGRSYNEQFF. In nucleotides, the CDR3 is TGTGCCAGCAGCTTACAGGGGCGTTCTTACAATGAGCAGTTCTTC.

This chain links TRBV18 with TRBJ2-5; 9 nucleotides match TRBD1. V lost 5 bases to trimming and J lost 4 bases; unmatched junction nucleotides: 5. The CDR3 runs 14 residues. CDR1 is KGHSH, CDR2 LQKENI, per germline. The chain's CDR3 is CASSTGTGRETQYF. The CDR3 DNA sequence: TGTGCCAGCTCAACCGGGACAGGGAGAGAGACCCAGTACTTC. The full variable domain, with the rest looked up from reference TRBV18 and TRBJ2-5, is NAGVMQNPRHLVRRRGQEARLRCSPMKGHSHVYWYRQLPEEGLKFMVYLQKENIIDESGMPKERFSAEFPKEGPSILRIQQVVRGDSAAYFCASSTGTGRETQYFGPGTRLLVL.